This T cell receptor (beta chain) was obtained from a study of beta chain features in type 1 diabetes. About the research overall: Analysis included 100 million to 140 million sorted cells drawn from all samples.

Of the isolated RNA, all was reverse transcribed, and so the sequenced material was expressed TCRB transcripts. TCRdb keeps only in-frame clones here, not all; method: immunoSEQ multiplex PCR. The sample includes nearly 700,000 clones, around 15% of them seen just once. Remarks on this clone: Antigen unknown.

Without exception, sorted populations had purity beyond 95%. V shed 1 base and J shed 2 bases, with 6 bases lying between them. CDR3 length equals 14 residues. Germline V gene data show CDR1 as PRHDT and CDR2 as FYEKMQ (reference sequence). Findings and caveats of the study: Sequencing used cDNA, and cells with high TCR expression could therefore be over-represented. Moderately but significantly shorter TCRB CDR3s were found in Type 1 diabetes patients in all four CD4+ subsets.

This chain uses TRBV13 with TRBJ1-3, with D uncertain. The sequence derives from a man aged 18 to 29 with type 1 diabetes. Sequencing input: naive CD4+ T cells from blood. CDR3 loop: CASSLEPTGNTIYF. Written as DNA, the CDR3 is TGTGCCAGCAGCTTAGAGCCCACTGGAAACACCATATATTTT. Using reference TRBV13 and TRBJ1-3 for the parts outside the CDR3, the full variable domain is AAGVIQSPRHLIKEKRETATLKCYPIPRHDTVYWYQQGPGQDPQFLISFYEKMQSDKGSIPDRFSAQQFSDYHSELNMSSLELGDSALYFCASSLEPTGNTIYFGEGSWLTVV.